This T cell receptor beta chain appears in the sequencing data of a study of T cells after yellow fever vaccination. Study overall: The authors prepared low-cell-number fractions using SMART-Seq v4 Ultra Low Input.

The germline V gene encodes CDR1 SGHKS and CDR2 YYEKEE (reference sequence). Trimming at V came to 6 bases and at J to 5 bases, leaving 11 bases not matched to a gene. The CDR3 has 16 amino acids. UMIs were added to TCR cDNA along with a universal primer site when it was made by 5'RACE template switching. MiXCR was run by TCRdb on the 5' RACE reads, yielding one entry per CDR3 protein. Of hundreds of thousands of distinct CDR3 sequences listed, around an eighth were seen once; the top ten hold 15%. Ten or more counts support this clonotype. The target antigen is unknown. Study-level points and caveats: Some clonotypes were seen in both the CD4 and the CD8 compartments. These made up a small share and likely arose from convergent recombination.

Here the sequenced sample was PBMCs, taken on the day of the yellow fever booster vaccination. The rearrangement links TRBV5-5 to TRBJ1-6; 7 bases are shared with TRBD1. The receptor's source is a man aged 30 to 39 who received the YFV17D yellow fever vaccine. Here the CDR3 DNA reads TGTGCCAGCACAAAAATAGGGACAGCTAATAATTCACCCCTCCACTTT. It is translated as CASTKIGTANNSPLHF.